These T cell receptor beta chains were read from a single sample in a study of blood T cell repertoires in COVID-19. Method: immunoSEQ multiplex PCR; TCRdb's copy keeps in-frame clones and lacks some. The sample lists a few hundred thousand clones, roughly 90% occurring once. Specimen: PBMCs or T cells enriched from blood (not recorded which). These receptor sequences come from a woman in her forties or fifties who had been exposed to COVID-19. Both conserved end residues are part of each CDR3. The D gene is left open where the match is weak. Some rows have no size entry. The others give once, few or many, or a class for an expanded clone.

CDR3 length: 14
D gene: TRBD1
V gene: TRBV7-8
J gene: TRBJ2-7
clone size: few
CDR3 DNA: TGTGCCAGCAGCGTACAGGGGGGATCCTACGAGCAGTACTTC
CDR3 protein: CASSVQGGSYEQYF

CDR3 length: 12
D gene: -
V gene: TRBV7-9
J gene: TRBJ1-1
clone size: -
CDR3 DNA: TGTGCCAGCAGCTTTCCCCAGGGACATGCTTTCTTT
CDR3 protein: CASSFPQGHAFF

CDR3 length: 14
D gene: TRBD1
V gene: TRBV29-1
J gene: TRBJ1-1
clone size: -
CDR3 DNA: TGCAGCGTTCTCCTCCCCGGGACAGGGAATTTGGCTTTCTTT
CDR3 protein: CSVLLPGTGNLAFF

CDR3 length: 14
D gene: TRBD1
V gene: TRBV5-1
J gene: TRBJ2-7
clone size: -
CDR3 DNA: TGCGCCAGCAGCTTGGGACAGGGACCCTACGAGCAGTACTTC
CDR3 protein: CASSLGQGPYEQYF

CDR3 length: 15
D gene: -
V gene: TRBV24-1
J gene: TRBJ1-2
clone size: -
CDR3 DNA: TGTGCCACCAGTGACCCTGGTGAGGCCAACTATGGCTACACCTTC
CDR3 protein: CATSDPGEANYGYTF

CDR3 length: 13
D gene: -
V gene: TRBV14
J gene: TRBJ1-2
clone size: -
CDR3 DNA: TGTGCCAGCAGCCAAGATAGTGGCTATGGCTACACCTTC
CDR3 protein: CASSQDSGYGYTF

CDR3 length: 16
D gene: -
V gene: TRBV19
J gene: TRBJ1-5
clone size: -
CDR3 DNA: TGTGCCAGTAGTATTCCGTGGGCAGGGGGCAATCAGCCCCAGCATTTT
CDR3 protein: CASSIPWAGGNQPQHF

CDR3 length: 16
D gene: TRBD1
V gene: TRBV28
J gene: TRBJ1-4
clone size: once
CDR3 DNA: TGTGCCAGCAGTTTCCCCCCAGGGGGCACTAATGAAAAACTGTTTTTT
CDR3 protein: CASSFPPGGTNEKLFF

CDR3 length: 11
D gene: -
V gene: TRBV12-3/TRBV12-4
J gene: TRBJ2-5
clone size: -
CDR3 DNA: TGTGCCAGCAGCTTCCAAGAGACCCAGTACTTC
CDR3 protein: CASSFQETQYF

CDR3 length: 12
D gene: -
V gene: TRBV10-3
J gene: TRBJ1-1
clone size: -
CDR3 DNA: TGTGCCATCAGTGACCGAGGAACTGAAGCTTTCTTT
CDR3 protein: CAISDRGTEAFF

CDR3 length: 17
D gene: TRBD1
V gene: TRBV5-1
J gene: TRBJ2-7
clone size: -
CDR3 DNA: TGCGCCAGCAGCTTGGGGACAGGGGGCTGGAGCTCCTACGAGCAGTACTTC
CDR3 protein: CASSLGTGGWSSYEQYF

CDR3 length: 11
D gene: -
V gene: TRBV20-1
J gene: TRBJ1-2
clone size: -
CDR3 DNA: TGCAGTGCCAATGACGGAGATGGCTACACCTTC
CDR3 protein: CSANDGDGYTF

CDR3 length: 14
D gene: TRBD2
V gene: TRBV3-1/TRBV3-2
J gene: TRBJ2-7
clone size: once
CDR3 DNA: TGTGCCAGCAGCCAAGTGGGACTAGCCTACGAGCAGTACTTC
CDR3 protein: CASSQVGLAYEQYF

CDR3 length: 13
D gene: TRBD1
V gene: TRBV29-1
J gene: TRBJ1-1
clone size: -
CDR3 DNA: TGCAGCGGCCGACAGGGGGTTTGGACTGAAGCTTTCTTT
CDR3 protein: CSGRQGVWTEAFF

CDR3 length: 13
D gene: -
V gene: TRBV5-1
J gene: TRBJ2-1
clone size: -
CDR3 DNA: TGCGCCAGCACACAGGACGTAAACAATGAGCAGTTCTTC
CDR3 protein: CASTQDVNNEQFF

CDR3 length: 16
D gene: TRBD1
V gene: TRBV25-1
J gene: TRBJ1-4
clone size: -
CDR3 DNA: TGTGCCAGCAGTGAAGTTTCAGGGGGCGATTACGAAAAACTGTTTTTT
CDR3 protein: CASSEVSGGDYEKLFF

CDR3 length: 12
D gene: TRBD1
V gene: TRBV3-1/TRBV3-2
J gene: TRBJ1-1
clone size: once
CDR3 DNA: TGTGCCAGCAGCCGTCGGACAGGGAAAGCTTTCTTT
CDR3 protein: CASSRRTGKAFF

CDR3 length: 11
D gene: -
V gene: TRBV7-2
J gene: TRBJ1-1
clone size: -
CDR3 DNA: TGTGCCAGCAGCTCGAGCGCTGGGTCTTTCTTT
CDR3 protein: CASSSSAGSFF

CDR3 length: 14
D gene: -
V gene: TRBV7-2
J gene: TRBJ1-1
clone size: -
CDR3 DNA: TGTGCCAGCAGCTCCGGGGGGGTGGGCACTGAAGCTTTCTTT
CDR3 protein: CASSSGGVGTEAFF

CDR3 length: 14
D gene: -
V gene: TRBV7-2
J gene: TRBJ1-4
clone size: -
CDR3 DNA: TGTGCCAGCAGCCCCGGAGATGGGACAGAAAAACTGTTTTTT
CDR3 protein: CASSPGDGTEKLFF

CDR3 length: 15
D gene: TRBD1
V gene: TRBV28
J gene: TRBJ1-1
clone size: few
CDR3 DNA: TGTGCCAGCAGTTCGGGACAGGGGGCGGGCACTGAAGCTTTCTTT
CDR3 protein: CASSSGQGAGTEAFF

CDR3 length: 14
D gene: -
V gene: TRBV5-1
J gene: TRBJ2-3
clone size: -
CDR3 DNA: TGCGCCAGCAGCTTGGAACCACTCACAGATACGCAGTATTTT
CDR3 protein: CASSLEPLTDTQYF

CDR3 length: 16
D gene: TRBD1
V gene: TRBV7-2
J gene: TRBJ2-3
clone size: -
CDR3 DNA: TGTGCCAGCAGCTTAACTCTAGGACAGGGGCCAGATACGCAGTATTTT
CDR3 protein: CASSLTLGQGPDTQYF

CDR3 length: 14
D gene: TRBD1
V gene: TRBV5-1
J gene: TRBJ1-3
clone size: -
CDR3 DNA: TGCGCCAGCAGGGACAGGGAAACTGGAAACACCATATATTTT
CDR3 protein: CASRDRETGNTIYF

CDR3 length: 16
D gene: -
V gene: TRBV6-1
J gene: TRBJ1-2
clone size: -
CDR3 DNA: TGTGCCAGCAGTGAATTCTTTTTCGGTCAGGGTTTGGGCTACACCTTC
CDR3 protein: CASSEFFFGQGLGYTF

CDR3 length: 14
D gene: TRBD2
V gene: TRBV27
J gene: TRBJ2-5
clone size: -
CDR3 DNA: TGTGCCAGCAGTAGACTAGCGGGGGGAGAGACCCAGTACTTC
CDR3 protein: CASSRLAGGETQYF